The 11 T cell receptor beta chains presented below share a single source sample, sequenced in a study of blood T cell repertoires in COVID-19. Sequencing was performed with immunoSEQ multiplex PCR; in TCRdb, only in-frame clones are kept and a portion is missing. In the table there are tens of thousands of clones, roughly 84% of which are singletons. Input material: peripheral blood. These receptors came from a woman aged 80 or older with active or convalescent COVID-19.

This sequence joins TRBV18 and TRBJ2-1; TRBD1 matches 8 bases. The germline gives CDR1 KGHSH, CDR2 LQKENI. The CDR3 contains 16 residues. J gave up 3 bases and V 0 bases, and 4 bases lay outside the gene matches. The chain's CDR3 is CASSPPQGAGYNEQFF. The CDR3 nucleotides read TGTGCCAGCTCACCACCTCAGGGGGCAGGCTACAATGAGCAGTTCTTC.

This chain links TRBV5-1 with TRBJ1-2; no clear D gene. The CDR3 contains 15 residues. Trimming removed 0 bases from V and 3 bases from J, with 12 bases in between. In germline, CDR1 is SGHRS, CDR2 YFSETQ. The CDR3: CASSLGFSGDYGYTF. The DNA for the CDR3 is TGCGCCAGCAGCTTGGGGTTTAGCGGAGACTATGGCTACACCTTC.

The chain links TRBV10-2 to TRBJ1-1; a possible D gene is TRBD1 (6 bases). CDR1 is WSHSY and CDR2 is SAAADI in the germline V gene. V gave up 1 base and J gave up 3 bases, with 9 bases separating them. The CDR3 consists of 14 residues. The CDR3 region has the DNA TGCGCCAGCAGTGAGTTTTCAGGGGACACTGAAGCTTTCTTT. Its protein is CASSEFSGDTEAFF.

The chain carries TRBV7-2 and TRBJ2-3, with 9 bases identical to TRBD2. The germline V gene encodes CDR1 SGHTA and CDR2 FQGNSA. This CDR3 is built from 14 residues. The trim removed 5 bases at V and 5 bases at J, leaving 5 bases unmatched. This CDR3 reads CASSRGGGVDTQYF. The CDR3 bases are TGTGCCAGCAGCCGCGGCGGGGGGGTAGATACGCAGTATTTT.

This chain joins TRBV7-2 and TRBJ2-1; 7 nucleotides line up with TRBD1. The V segment lost 5 bases and the J segment 1 base; nucleotides outside the gene matches: 5. Germline-derived CDR1 and CDR2 are SGHTA and FQGNSA. The CDR3 is 15 amino acids. In nucleotides, the CDR3 is TGTGCCAGCAGCCTACAGGGGAATTCCTACAATGAGCAGTTCTTC. It codes for CASSLQGNSYNEQFF.

This chain links TRBV5-5 with TRBJ2-1, with 8 nucleotides matching TRBD1. The V segment lost 4 bases and the J segment 5 bases; nucleotides outside the gene matches: 11. This CDR3 is 16 amino acids long. The germline V gene has CDR1 SGHKS and CDR2 YYEKEE (reference sequence). CDR3 amino acids: CASSKTRGQGDNEQFF. The CDR3 DNA follows: TGTGCCAGCAGCAAGACCAGAGGACAGGGAGACAATGAGCAGTTCTTC.

The chain couples TRBV11-2 to TRBJ2-5, with 10 bases identical to TRBD1. V gave up 2 bases and J gave up 2 bases; unmatched junction bases: 8. The length of the CDR3 is 17 residues. The V gene's germline CDR1 is SGHAT and CDR2 FQNNGV. The CDR3, as DNA: TGTGCCAGCAGCTTAAACGGCCGGGGACAGGGGCAAGAGACCCAGTACTTC. Its protein product is CASSLNGRGQGQETQYF.

The chain links TRBV19 to TRBJ1-1; D uncertain. The CDR3 is made up of 13 amino acids. Germline assignment: CDR1 LNHDA and CDR2 SQIVND (reference sequence). V lost 4 bases and J lost 4, with 10 bases in between. CDR3 sequence: CASSRGEVTEAFF. CDR3 nucleotides: TGTGCCAGTAGTAGAGGTGAAGTCACTGAAGCTTTCTTT.

The chain combines TRBV7-2 with TRBJ2-7, with TRBD1 matching over 10 bases. J was trimmed by 5 bases and V by 5 bases; bases with no gene match: 12. Germline values: CDR1 SGHTA, CDR2 FQGNSA. This CDR3 contains 16 residues. CDR3 region: CASSQGLTGGWDEQYF. The DNA of the CDR3 is TGTGCCAGCAGCCAGGGCCTGACAGGGGGCTGGGACGAGCAGTACTTC.

The gene calls are TRBV18 and TRBJ2-5; TRBD2 might be the D (6 bases). Trimming removed 8 bases from V and 1 base from J, with 14 bases in between. This CDR3 is built from 14 residues. Looked up from germline, CDR1 is KGHSH and CDR2 is LQKENI. The CDR3 sequence: CASTAGLVQETQYF. DNA for the CDR3: TGTGCCAGCACGGCGGGACTCGTCCAAGAGACCCAGTACTTC.

V usage is TRBV20-1 and J usage is TRBJ2-7, with D hard to call. CDR1 is DFQATT and CDR2 is SNEGSKA in the germline V gene (reference sequence). The V end lost 3 bases, the J end lost 3 bases, and 6 bases lay between the germline ends. The CDR3 totals 11 residues. CDR3: CSASPDYEQYF. As DNA, the CDR3 is TGCAGTGCTAGTCCAGACTACGAGCAGTACTTC.